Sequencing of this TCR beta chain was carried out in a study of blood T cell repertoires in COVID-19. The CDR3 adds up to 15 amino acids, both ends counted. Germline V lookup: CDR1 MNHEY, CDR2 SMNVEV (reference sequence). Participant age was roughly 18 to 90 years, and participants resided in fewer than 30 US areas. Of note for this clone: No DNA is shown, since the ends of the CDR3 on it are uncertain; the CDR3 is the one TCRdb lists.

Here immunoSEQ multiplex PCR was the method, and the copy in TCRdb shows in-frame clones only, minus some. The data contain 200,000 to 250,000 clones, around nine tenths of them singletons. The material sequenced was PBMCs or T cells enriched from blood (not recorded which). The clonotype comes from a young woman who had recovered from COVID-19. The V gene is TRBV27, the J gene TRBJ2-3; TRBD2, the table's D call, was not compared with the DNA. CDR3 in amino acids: CASSSSGGEMDTQYF.